One sample yielded the 27 T cell receptor beta chains listed below, sequenced in a study of cytotoxic CD8 clonotypes in ibrutinib-treated CLL. The data were produced by immunoSEQ multiplex PCR, yet TCRdb's version contains in-frame clones alone and is incomplete. Found here are 65,000 to 80,000 clones, over 80% of them singletons; the top ten hold 38%. The input for sequencing was PBMCs, taken after 24 months of ibrutinib treatment. The receptor set was obtained from a human donor with chronic lymphocytic leukemia.

CDR3: CASSESSEGAVAEQYF. DNA for the CDR3: TGCGCCAGCAGTGAGTCGTCAGAGGGGGCAGTCGCCGAGCAGTACTTC. This chain joins TRBV10-1 and TRBJ2-7, with TRBD1 identical over 7 bases. The CDR3 length is 16 residues. CDR1 is WNHNN, CDR2 SYGVQD, per germline (reference sequence). V dropped 0 bases and J dropped 6; count of bases not matched to a gene: 11.

CDR3 coding DNA: TGTGCCAGCAGTTACACCTATAGTAGCTACGAGCAGTACTTC. Protein sequence: CASSYTYSSYEQYF. The chain recombines TRBV6-5 with TRBJ2-7; D gene ambiguous. The CDR3 consists of 14 residues. Germline CDR1 MNHEY, CDR2 SVGAGI. V was pared by 2 bases and J by 3 bases, with 11 bases between.

J is TRBJ1-5 and V is TRBV27; D unresolved. CDR1 MNHEY and CDR2 SMNVEV come from the germline V gene (reference sequence). Between the trimmed V and J ends, which lost 4 bases and 5 bases, there was a span of 9 bases. The CDR3 sequence is 13 residues long. The CDR3 sequence is CASSWRVYQPQHF. The CDR3 DNA sequence: TGTGCCAGCAGTTGGAGGGTCTATCAGCCCCAGCATTTT.

The chain recombines TRBV18 with TRBJ2-6; a weak D match, TRBD2 (6 bases). Germline CDR1 is KGHSH and CDR2 is LQKENI. CDR3 length: 16 amino acids. Between the trimmed V and J ends, which lost 3 bases and 0 bases, there was a span of 9 bases. Here the CDR3 reads CASSPGGASGANVLTF. CDR3 nucleotides: TGTGCCAGCTCACCGGGGGGAGCCTCTGGGGCCAACGTCCTGACTTTC.

The rearrangement uses TRBV28 and TRBJ1-2; the D is unclear. This CDR3 is built from 12 residues. V lost 8 bases to trimming and J lost 0 bases, with 7 bases between them. Germline V gene sequence: CDR1 MDHEN, CDR2 SYDVKM. The CDR3 coding sequence is TGTGCCAGCGAAGGGCCTAACTATGGCTACACCTTC. The encoded protein is CASEGPNYGYTF.

The V call is TRBV28, the J call TRBJ1-4; the D is unclear. V lost 8 bases and J lost 11, with 18 bases in between. Germline V gene sequence: CDR1 MDHEN, CDR2 SYDVKM. The CDR3 is 13 residues long. CDR3 coding DNA: TGTGCCAGCGTCCGGGCCATCCGTGGGAAACTGTTTTTT. This gives the protein CASVRAIRGKLFF.

Only one count was recorded for this clone. The rearrangement uses TRBV2 and TRBJ2-3; D remains unclear. The CDR3 has 13 amino acids. Germline loops: CDR1 SNHLY, CDR2 FYNNEI. Trimming pared 2 bases from V and 7 bases from J, leaving 10 bases between. CDR3 amino acids: CASSELRDNTQYF. The CDR3 coding sequence is TGTGCCAGCAGTGAACTTCGAGACAATACGCAGTATTTT.

J is TRBJ2-2 and V is TRBV2; D might be TRBD1 or TRBD2, each matching 5 bases. CDR1 and CDR2 (germline): SNHLY, FYNNEI. The CDR3 extends over 15 amino acids. V lost 6 bases, J lost 1 base, and 12 bases lay in between. As DNA, the CDR3 is TGTGCCAGCAGGGCTGGGGGTATGAACACCGGGGAGCTGTTTTTT. It encodes CASRAGGMNTGELFF.

The CDR3 reads CASSLDFTYEQYF. The CDR3 bases are TGTGCCAGCAGCTTGGATTTCACCTACGAGCAGTACTTC. The rearrangement joins TRBV5-4 to TRBJ2-7; unclear D gene. Trimming removed 0 bases from V and 2 bases from J, with 6 bases in between. CDR1 SGHNT and CDR2 YYREEE come from the germline V gene (reference sequence). The CDR3 is 13 residues long.

This rearrangement joins TRBV5-6 to TRBJ2-7; 8 bases align to TRBD2. With 1 base clipped from V and 3 bases from J, the junction kept 9 bases outside the gene matches. Germline V gene data show CDR1 as SGHDT and CDR2 as YYEEEE. This CDR3 contains 16 residues. CDR3 DNA sequence: TGTGCCAGCAGCTTGTGGGACGTCGGGAGGGGCTACGAGCAGTACTTC. It specifies CASSLWDVGRGYEQYF.

The rearrangement uses TRBV5-1 and TRBJ2-7; no definite D call. CDR1 SGHRS and CDR2 YFSETQ come from the germline V gene. V gave up 5 bases and J gave up 1 base, with 13 bases separating them. CDR3 length equals 14 residues. The CDR3 sequence: CASRSTLGSYEQYF. Written as DNA, the CDR3 is TGCGCCAGCAGATCAACCCTCGGGTCCTACGAGCAGTACTTC.

The gene calls are TRBV15 and TRBJ2-2; no reliable D call. Germline V gives CDR1 LNHNV, CDR2 YYDKDF (reference sequence). Trimming left V 4 bases short and J 1 base short, with 4 bases between. This CDR3 contains 13 residues. The CDR3 reads CATSNVNTGELFF. DNA for the CDR3: TGTGCCACCAGCAACGTGAACACCGGGGAGCTGTTTTTT.

The chain joins TRBV2 to TRBJ2-7; 7 bases agree with TRBD2. Per germline, CDR1 SNHLY and CDR2 FYNNEI. With 6 bases clipped from V and 3 bases from J, the junction kept 17 bases outside the gene matches. The length of the CDR3 is 17 residues. For the CDR3, the DNA is TGTGCCAGCAGGGGACTTAATCCGGGACTATCTCGCTACGAGCAGTACTTC. Its translation is CASRGLNPGLSRYEQYF.

V is TRBV4-1 and J is TRBJ2-7; possibly TRBD1 or TRBD2 for D (5 bases each). This CDR3 has 14 residues. Germline CDR1 and CDR2: MGHRA and YSYEKL. The V end lost 3 bases, the J end lost 2 bases, and 11 bases lay between the germline ends. The CDR3 sequence: CASSQGDGPYEQYF. The CDR3 nucleotides read TGCGCCAGCAGCCAGGGGGACGGGCCCTACGAGCAGTACTTC.

This clone was counted a few times. The same CDR3 arises from other DNA sequences in this sample as well. The rearrangement uses TRBV7-3 and TRBJ1-1, with TRBD1 as a possible D gene (5 bases). The V end lost 4 bases, the J end lost 1 base, and 7 bases lay between the germline ends. Germline CDR1 and CDR2: SGHTA and FQGTGA. The CDR3 totals 13 residues. This chain's CDR3 is CASSSQENTEAFF. CDR3 coding DNA: TGTGCCAGCAGCTCACAGGAGAACACTGAAGCTTTCTTT.

J is TRBJ2-2 and V is TRBV19; D unresolved. The CDR3 runs to 14 residues. Deletions cut 8 bases from V and 2 bases from J, with 12 bases between. Germline CDR1 LNHDA, CDR2 SQIVND (reference sequence). The CDR3 bases are TGTGCCAGTCGAGTCGGGCAAAACACCGGGGAGCTGTTTTTT. Protein product: CASRVGQNTGELFF.

This chain links TRBV19 with TRBJ2-7; 7 nucleotides match TRBD1. This CDR3 has 14 amino acids. The J segment lost 5 bases and the V segment lost 4 bases, leaving 8 bases of the junction unmatched. CDR1 and CDR2 (germline): LNHDA, SQIVND (reference sequence). The CDR3: CASSTLTGYHEQYF. The CDR3 nucleotides read TGTGCCAGTAGTACCTTGACAGGGTACCACGAGCAGTACTTC.

This clone was found once. The gene calls are TRBV28 and TRBJ2-7; TRBD1 is a possible D gene (6 bases). The CDR3 runs 15 residues. Germline V gene lookup returns CDR1 MDHEN and CDR2 SYDVKM. Trimming took 3 bases from V and 6 from J, leaving 18 bases between them. CDR3 nucleotide sequence: TGTGCCAGCAGTTTTTACGGGGCAGGGGCGGGCGAGCAGTACTTC. This codes for CASSFYGAGAGEQYF.

The rearrangement joins TRBV7-2 to TRBJ2-7; tentatively, D is TRBD2 (5 bases). Germline V gene data show CDR1 as SGHTA and CDR2 as FQGNSA. The CDR3 totals 14 residues. The V end was cut by 1 base, the J end by 3 bases, with 10 bases between. CDR3 in amino acids: CASSLGTSLYEQYF. The CDR3, as DNA: TGTGCCAGCAGCTTAGGGACTTCCCTCTACGAGCAGTACTTC.

The chain uses TRBV4-2 and TRBJ2-7; weak D call: TRBD2 (7 bases). The CDR3 covers 18 residues. Germline CDR1 LGHNA, CDR2 YNFKEQ. Trimming cost V 1 base and J 0 bases, with 19 bases left between them. DNA for the CDR3: TGTGCCAGCAGCCAAGTGACAGGCCCTAGCGGCTTCTCCTACGAGCAGTACTTC. This sequence encodes CASSQVTGPSGFSYEQYF.

This clone has just one count. The chain couples TRBV5-1 to TRBJ2-3, with a possible D match to TRBD1 (6 bases). Trimming removed 0 bases from V and 4 bases from J, with 12 bases in between. The CDR3 has 15 residues. Germline V gene sequence: CDR1 SGHRS, CDR2 YFSETQ. The chain's CDR3 is CASSLDRAVADTQYF. The CDR3 DNA is TGCGCCAGCAGCTTGGACAGGGCAGTGGCAGATACGCAGTATTTT.

V and J are TRBV30 and TRBJ2-5; weak D call: TRBD2 (6 bases). Trimming cost V 4 bases and J 7 bases, with 10 bases left between them. This CDR3 spans 11 amino acids. Germline V gene data show CDR1 as GTSNPN and CDR2 as SVGIG (reference sequence). The CDR3 DNA reads as TGTGCCTGGACTTCGCGGGGGACCCAGTACTTC. Protein product: CAWTSRGTQYF. Full variable domain (rest looked up from reference TRBV30 and TRBJ2-5): SQTIHQWPATLVQPVGSPLSLECTVEGTSNPNLYWYRQAAGRGLQLLFYSVGIGQISSEVPQNLSASRPQDRQFILSSKKLLLSDSGFYLCAWTSRGTQYFGPGTRLLVL.

The chain employs TRBV15 and TRBJ1-5; no clear D gene. Trimming stripped 1 base from V and 0 bases from J, with 7 bases between. The CDR3 has 15 amino acids. Germline lookup yields CDR1 LNHNV and CDR2 YYDKDF (reference sequence). The CDR3 reads CATSRGGISNQPQHF. The CDR3 region has the DNA TGTGCCACCAGCAGAGGAGGGATTAGCAATCAGCCCCAGCATTTT.

V is TRBV29-1 and J is TRBJ2-5, with unresolved D. The V end lost 4 bases, the J end lost 7 bases, and 7 bases lay between the germline ends. Germline V gene sequence: CDR1 SQVTM, CDR2 ANQGSEA. This CDR3 is built from 10 residues. This CDR3 reads CSVGVWTQYF. The CDR3 DNA sequence: TGCAGCGTTGGCGTGTGGACCCAGTACTTC.

This chain connects TRBV9 to TRBJ2-1; maybe TRBD2 (6 bases). The germline V gene encodes CDR1 SGDLS and CDR2 YYNGEE. This CDR3 is 15 amino acids long. The V and J ends lost 0 bases and 1 base respectively, with 8 bases between them. The CDR3 bases are TGTGCCAGCAGCGTAGGGCGGGGTTCCTACAATGAGCAGTTCTTC. It specifies CASSVGRGSYNEQFF.

The V call is TRBV5-1, the J call TRBJ1-4; a weak D match, TRBD1 (5 bases). The CDR3 is 15 amino acids. Germline loops: CDR1 SGHRS, CDR2 YFSETQ. Trimming took 4 bases from V and 0 from J, leaving 10 bases between them. The DNA of the CDR3 is TGCGCCAGCAGCGTCATGACAGCAACTAATGAAAAACTGTTTTTT. Residues: CASSVMTATNEKLFF.

The rearrangement joins TRBV29-1 to TRBJ2-5; a weak D match, TRBD1 (5 bases). This CDR3 is built from 12 residues. CDR1 SQVTM and CDR2 ANQGSEA come from the germline V gene. V was cut by 5 bases and J by 5 bases, with 12 bases left in between. The CDR3 reads CSVRQSRETQYF. The DNA for the CDR3 is TGCAGCGTTAGACAGAGCCGGGAGACCCAGTACTTC.